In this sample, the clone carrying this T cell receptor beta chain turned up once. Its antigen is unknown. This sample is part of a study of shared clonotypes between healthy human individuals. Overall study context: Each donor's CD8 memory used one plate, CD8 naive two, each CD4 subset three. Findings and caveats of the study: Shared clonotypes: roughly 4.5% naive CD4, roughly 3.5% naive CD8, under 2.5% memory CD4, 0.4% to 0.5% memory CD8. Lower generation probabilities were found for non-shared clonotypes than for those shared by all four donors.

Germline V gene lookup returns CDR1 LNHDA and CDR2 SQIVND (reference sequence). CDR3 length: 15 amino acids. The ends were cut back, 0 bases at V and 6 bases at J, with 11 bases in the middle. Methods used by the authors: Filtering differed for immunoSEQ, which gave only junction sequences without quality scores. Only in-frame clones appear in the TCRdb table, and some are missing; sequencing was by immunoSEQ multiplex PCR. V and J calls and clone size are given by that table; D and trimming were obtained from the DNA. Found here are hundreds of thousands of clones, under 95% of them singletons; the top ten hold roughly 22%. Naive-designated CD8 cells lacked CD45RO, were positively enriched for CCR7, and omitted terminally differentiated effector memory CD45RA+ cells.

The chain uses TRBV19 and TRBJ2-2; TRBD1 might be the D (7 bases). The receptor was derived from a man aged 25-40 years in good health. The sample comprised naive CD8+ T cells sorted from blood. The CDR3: CASSIDRRGAGELFF. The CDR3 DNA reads TGTGCCAGTAGTATAGATCGCAGGGGGGCCGGGGAGCTGTTTTTT.